The 8 T cell receptor beta chains presented below share a single source sample, sequenced in a study of cytomegalovirus exposure and HLA in healthy donors. Primers: 60 Vbeta forward and 13 Jbeta reverse. TCRdb keeps only in-frame clones here, not all; method: immunoSEQ multiplex PCR. The table shows around 140,000 clones, with around 77% occurring only once. The sample was PBMCs. These receptors came from a male donor in good health and CMV-seropositive.

The genes are TRBV5-1 and TRBJ2-5; tentatively, D is TRBD2 (7 bases). TRBJ2-7 matches the DNA end more closely, so the J call is doubtful. The CDR3 totals 15 residues. The V gene's germline CDR1 is SGHRS and CDR2 YFSETQ. CDR3 residues: CASSLAPGGLYEQYF. In nucleotides, the CDR3 is TGCGCCAGCAGCTTGGCTCCGGGGGGCCTGTACGAGCAGTACTTC.

The chain combines TRBV28 with TRBJ2-5; 7 nucleotides line up with TRBD2. The J call is doubtful: the DNA matches TRBJ2-7 better. CDR1 is MDHEN, CDR2 SYDVKM, per germline. This CDR3 region has 10 residues. This CDR3 reads CASGRDEQYF. Here the CDR3 DNA reads TGTGCCAGCGGGAGGGACGAGCAGTACTTC.

The chain recombines TRBV6-1 with TRBJ1-1, with TRBD1 matching 10 bases. Germline values: CDR1 MNHNS, CDR2 SASEGT. The CDR3 has 17 residues. Germline trimming cut 3 bases from V and 6 bases from J; bases unmatched to any gene: 13. The CDR3 DNA sequence: TGTGCCAGCAGTGAGGGACAGGGGCCGCAATGGGTCGCTGAAGCTTTCTTT. It translates to CASSEGQGPQWVAEAFF.

This chain links TRBV6-1 with TRBJ1-6; D gene unclear. V gave up 4 bases and J gave up 8 bases, with 12 bases separating them. Germline CDR1 and CDR2: MNHNS and SASEGT. The CDR3 is 14 residues long. CDR3 residues: CASSVEAWDSPLHF. Written as DNA, the CDR3 is TGTGCCAGCAGTGTGGAGGCTTGGGATTCACCCCTCCACTTT.

This clone occurred a few times. The chain uses TRBV5-5 and TRBJ2-7; tentatively, D is TRBD1 (5 bases). Germline V gene sequence: CDR1 SGHKS, CDR2 YYEKEE (reference sequence). The CDR3 consists of 13 residues. Trimming removed 4 bases from V and 3 bases from J, with 11 bases in between. The CDR3 DNA reads TGTGCCAGCAGCGTTATAGGGGACTACGAGCAGTACTTC. Translation: CASSVIGDYEQYF.

This clone was seen a single time. This chain joins TRBV29-1 and TRBJ2-5; possibly TRBD2 for D (5 bases). Germline lookup yields CDR1 SQVTM and CDR2 ANQGSEA. Trimming took off 4 bases at V and 2 bases at J, with 5 bases between the two ends. The CDR3 covers 11 residues. CDR3 protein: CSVGLQETQYF. The CDR3 bases are TGCAGCGTTGGACTACAAGAGACCCAGTACTTC.

The chain joins TRBV28 to TRBJ2-5, with TRBD2 matching over 11 bases. The germline V gene has CDR1 MDHEN and CDR2 SYDVKM. V shed 5 bases and J 3 bases; nucleotides not matched to a gene: 8. CDR3 size: 16 residues. Written as DNA, the CDR3 is TGTGCCAGCAGTCCGTACGGACTAGCGGGTGAAGAGACCCAGTACTTC. This codes for CASSPYGLAGEETQYF.

This clone was seen a few times. The chain combines TRBV27 with TRBJ1-4, with 7 bases lining up with TRBD1. CDR1 is MNHEY and CDR2 is SMNVEV in the germline V gene (reference sequence). The CDR3 length is 15 residues. V lost 6 bases, J lost 5 bases, and 9 bases stayed unmatched. CDR3 bases: TGTGCCAGCAGCGTCGGACAGGCGGTAAATGAAAAACTGTTTTTT. Translated: CASSVGQAVNEKLFF. The variable domain in full, with the rest retrieved from reference TRBV27 and TRBJ1-4, is EAQVTQNPRYLITVTGKKLTVTCSQNMNHEYMSWYRQDPGLGLRQIYYSMNVEVTDKGDVPEGYKVSRKEKRNFPLILESPSPNQTSLYFCASSVGQAVNEKLFFGSGTQLSVL.